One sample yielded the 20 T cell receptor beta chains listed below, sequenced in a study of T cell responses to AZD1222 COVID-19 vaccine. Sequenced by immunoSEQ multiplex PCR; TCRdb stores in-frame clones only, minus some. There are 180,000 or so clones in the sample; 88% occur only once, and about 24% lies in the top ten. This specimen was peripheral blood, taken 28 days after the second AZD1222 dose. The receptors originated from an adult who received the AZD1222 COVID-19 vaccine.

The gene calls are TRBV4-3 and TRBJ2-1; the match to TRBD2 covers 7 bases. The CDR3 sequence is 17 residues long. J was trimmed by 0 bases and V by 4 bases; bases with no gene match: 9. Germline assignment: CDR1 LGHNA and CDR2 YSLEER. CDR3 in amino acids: CASSRSGPLSSYNEQFF. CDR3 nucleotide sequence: TGCGCCAGCAGCCGTAGCGGGCCTTTGAGCTCCTACAATGAGCAGTTCTTC.

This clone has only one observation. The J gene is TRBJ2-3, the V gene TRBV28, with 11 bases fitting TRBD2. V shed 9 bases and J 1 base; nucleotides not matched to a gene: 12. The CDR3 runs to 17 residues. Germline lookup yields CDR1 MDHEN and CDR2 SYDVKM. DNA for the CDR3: TGTGCCAGTGTTACTAGCGGGAGTTTATTGGGCACAGATACGCAGTATTTT. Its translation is CASVTSGSLLGTDTQYF. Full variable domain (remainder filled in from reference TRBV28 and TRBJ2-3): DVKVTQSSRYLVKRTGEKVFLECVQDMDHENMFWYRQDPGLGLRLIYFSYDVKMKEKGDIPEGYSVSREKKERFSLILESASTNQTSMYLCASVTSGSLLGTDTQYFGPGTRLTVL.

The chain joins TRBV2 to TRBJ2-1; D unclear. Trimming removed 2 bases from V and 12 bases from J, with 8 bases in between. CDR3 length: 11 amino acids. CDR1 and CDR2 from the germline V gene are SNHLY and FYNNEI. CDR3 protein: CASSETLGQFF. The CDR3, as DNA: TGTGCCAGCAGTGAAACGTTGGGGCAGTTCTTC.

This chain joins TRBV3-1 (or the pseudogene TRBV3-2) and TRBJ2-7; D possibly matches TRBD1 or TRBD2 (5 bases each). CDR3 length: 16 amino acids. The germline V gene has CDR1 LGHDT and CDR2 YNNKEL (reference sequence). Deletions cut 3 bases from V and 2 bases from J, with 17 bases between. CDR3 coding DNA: TGTGCCAGCAGCCAGCTAAGGGGACGGGCCGCCTACGAGCAGTACTTC. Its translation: CASSQLRGRAAYEQYF.

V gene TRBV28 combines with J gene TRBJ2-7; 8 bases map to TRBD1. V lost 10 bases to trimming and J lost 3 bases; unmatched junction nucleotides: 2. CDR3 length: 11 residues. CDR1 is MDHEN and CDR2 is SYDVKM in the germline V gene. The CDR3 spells CAITGGYEQYF. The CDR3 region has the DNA TGTGCCATCACAGGGGGCTACGAGCAGTACTTC.

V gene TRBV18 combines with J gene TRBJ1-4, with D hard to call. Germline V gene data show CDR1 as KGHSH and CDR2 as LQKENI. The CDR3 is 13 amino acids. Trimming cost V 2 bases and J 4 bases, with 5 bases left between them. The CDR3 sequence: CASSPGGNEKLFF. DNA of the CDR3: TGTGCCAGCTCACCAGGTGGTAATGAAAAACTGTTTTTT.

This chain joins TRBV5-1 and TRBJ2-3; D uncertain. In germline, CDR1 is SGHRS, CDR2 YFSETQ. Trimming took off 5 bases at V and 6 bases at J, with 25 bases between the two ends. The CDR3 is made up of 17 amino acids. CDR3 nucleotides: TGCGCCAGCAGTTTTACCACGACCCGTCGGCAGAGGGATACGCAGTATTTT. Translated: CASSFTTTRRQRDTQYF. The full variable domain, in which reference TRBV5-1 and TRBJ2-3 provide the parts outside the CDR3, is KAGVTQTPRYLIKTRGQQVTLSCSPISGHRSVSWYQQTPGQGLQFLFEYFSETQRNKGNFPGRFSGRQFSNSRSEMNVSTLELGDSALYLCASSFTTTRRQRDTQYFGPGTRLTVL.

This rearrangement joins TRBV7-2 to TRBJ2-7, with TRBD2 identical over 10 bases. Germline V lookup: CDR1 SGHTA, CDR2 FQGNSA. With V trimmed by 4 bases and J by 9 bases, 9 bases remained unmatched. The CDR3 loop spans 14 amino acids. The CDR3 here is CASSSNSLAGRQYF. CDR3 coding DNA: TGTGCCAGCAGCTCCAACTCACTAGCGGGGCGGCAGTACTTC.

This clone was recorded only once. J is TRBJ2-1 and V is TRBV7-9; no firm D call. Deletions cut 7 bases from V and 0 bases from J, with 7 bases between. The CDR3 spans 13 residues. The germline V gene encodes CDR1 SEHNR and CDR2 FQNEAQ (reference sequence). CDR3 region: CASTGSSYNEQFF. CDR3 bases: TGTGCCAGCACCGGTAGCTCCTACAATGAGCAGTTCTTC.

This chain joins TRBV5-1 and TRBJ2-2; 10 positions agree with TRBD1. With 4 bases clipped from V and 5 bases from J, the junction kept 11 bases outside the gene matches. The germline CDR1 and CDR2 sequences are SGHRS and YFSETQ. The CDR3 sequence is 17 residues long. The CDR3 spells CASSTTEWDRGTGELFF. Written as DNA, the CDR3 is TGCGCCAGCAGCACAACGGAATGGGACAGGGGAACCGGGGAGCTGTTTTTT.

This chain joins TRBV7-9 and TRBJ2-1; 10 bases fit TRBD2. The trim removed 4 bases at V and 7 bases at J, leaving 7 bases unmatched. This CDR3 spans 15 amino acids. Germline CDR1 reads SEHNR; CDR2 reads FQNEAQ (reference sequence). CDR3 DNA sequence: TGTGCCAGCAGCTCCAGGACTAGCGGACTGAATGAGCAGTTCTTC. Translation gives CASSSRTSGLNEQFF.

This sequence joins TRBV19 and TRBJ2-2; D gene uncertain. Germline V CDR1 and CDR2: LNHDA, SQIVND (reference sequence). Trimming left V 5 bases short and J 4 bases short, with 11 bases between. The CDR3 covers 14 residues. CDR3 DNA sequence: TGTGCCAGTAGTCCCCGACAAGTCACCGGGGAGCTGTTTTTT. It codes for CASSPRQVTGELFF.

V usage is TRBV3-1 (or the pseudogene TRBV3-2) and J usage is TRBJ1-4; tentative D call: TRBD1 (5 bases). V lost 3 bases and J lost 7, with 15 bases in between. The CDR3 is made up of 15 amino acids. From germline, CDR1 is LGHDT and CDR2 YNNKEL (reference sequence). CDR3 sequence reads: CASSQGGTAGEKLFF. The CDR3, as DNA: TGTGCCAGCAGCCAGGGGGGGACGGCGGGTGAAAAACTGTTTTTT.

The CDR3, as DNA: TGTGCCAGCAGTCCCGTGGTTGCCGGGGAGCTGTTTTTT. This codes for CASSPVVAGELFF. V is TRBV28 and J is TRBJ2-2; D gene unclear. CDR1 and CDR2 from the germline V gene are MDHEN and SYDVKM. V lost 5 bases, J lost 6 bases, and 10 bases lay in between. CDR3 length: 13 residues. The whole variable domain, filled in from reference TRBV28 and TRBJ2-2, reads DVKVTQSSRYLVKRTGEKVFLECVQDMDHENMFWYRQDPGLGLRLIYFSYDVKMKEKGDIPEGYSVSREKKERFSLILESASTNQTSMYLCASSPVVAGELFFGEGSRLTVL.

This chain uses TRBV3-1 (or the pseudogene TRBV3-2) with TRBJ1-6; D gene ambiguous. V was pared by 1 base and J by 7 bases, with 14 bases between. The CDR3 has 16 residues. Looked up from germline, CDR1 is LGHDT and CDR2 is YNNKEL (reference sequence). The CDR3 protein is CASSQVGFGPNSPLHF. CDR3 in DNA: TGTGCCAGCAGCCAAGTCGGATTCGGGCCAAATTCACCCCTCCACTTT.

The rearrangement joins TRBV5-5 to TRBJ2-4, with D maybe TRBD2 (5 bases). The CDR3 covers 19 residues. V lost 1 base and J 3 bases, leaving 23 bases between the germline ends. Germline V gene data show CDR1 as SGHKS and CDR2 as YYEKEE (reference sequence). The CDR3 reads CASSLRGPRTLSVKNIQYF. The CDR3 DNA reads TGTGCCAGCAGCTTGAGAGGTCCCCGCACTCTTAGCGTCAAAAACATTCAGTACTTC.

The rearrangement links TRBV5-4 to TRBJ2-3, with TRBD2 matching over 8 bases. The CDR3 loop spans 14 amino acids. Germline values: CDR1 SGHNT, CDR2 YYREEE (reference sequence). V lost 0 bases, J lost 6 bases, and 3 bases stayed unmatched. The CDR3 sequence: CASSLVAGRDTQYF. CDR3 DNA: TGTGCCAGCAGCTTGGTAGCGGGAAGGGATACGCAGTATTTT.

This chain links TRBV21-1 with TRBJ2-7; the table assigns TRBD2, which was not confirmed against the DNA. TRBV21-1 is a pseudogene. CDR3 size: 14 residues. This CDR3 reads CASPLGFLAYEQYF. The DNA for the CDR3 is TGTGCCAGCCCGCTAGGTTTTTTGGCCTACGAGCAGTACTTC.

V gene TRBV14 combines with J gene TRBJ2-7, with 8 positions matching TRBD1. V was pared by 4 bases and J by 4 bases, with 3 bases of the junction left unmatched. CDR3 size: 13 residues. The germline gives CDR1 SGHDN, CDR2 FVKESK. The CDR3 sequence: CASSLQGVYEQYF. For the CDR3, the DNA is TGTGCCAGCAGCCTACAGGGGGTGTACGAGCAGTACTTC.

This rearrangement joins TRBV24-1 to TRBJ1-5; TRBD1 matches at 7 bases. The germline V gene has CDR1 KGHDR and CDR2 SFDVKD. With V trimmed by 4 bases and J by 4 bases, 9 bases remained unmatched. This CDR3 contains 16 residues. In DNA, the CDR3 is TGTGCCACCAGTGACGCGGCAGGGGGTCGAAATCAGCCCCAGCATTTT. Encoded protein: CATSDAAGGRNQPQHF.